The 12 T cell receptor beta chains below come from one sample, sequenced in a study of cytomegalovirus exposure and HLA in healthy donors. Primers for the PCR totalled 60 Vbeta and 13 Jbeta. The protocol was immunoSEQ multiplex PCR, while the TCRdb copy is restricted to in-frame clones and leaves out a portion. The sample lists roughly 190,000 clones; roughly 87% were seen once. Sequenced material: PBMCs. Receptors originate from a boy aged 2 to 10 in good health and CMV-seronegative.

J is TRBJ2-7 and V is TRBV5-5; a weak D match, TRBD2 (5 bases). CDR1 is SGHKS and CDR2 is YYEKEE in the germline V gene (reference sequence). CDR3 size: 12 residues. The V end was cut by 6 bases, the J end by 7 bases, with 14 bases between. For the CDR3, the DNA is TGTGCCAGCACTGTGGCGGGCCGAGAGCAGTACTTC. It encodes CASTVAGREQYF.

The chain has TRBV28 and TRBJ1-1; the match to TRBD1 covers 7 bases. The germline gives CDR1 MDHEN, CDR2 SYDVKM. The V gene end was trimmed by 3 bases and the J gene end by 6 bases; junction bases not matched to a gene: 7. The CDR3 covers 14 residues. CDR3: CASSFISQGAEAFF. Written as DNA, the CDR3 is TGTGCCAGCAGTTTTATCTCCCAGGGGGCTGAAGCTTTCTTT. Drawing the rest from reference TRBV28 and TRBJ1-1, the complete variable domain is DVKVTQSSRYLVKRTGEKVFLECVQDMDHENMFWYRQDPGLGLRLIYFSYDVKMKEKGDIPEGYSVSREKKERFSLILESASTNQTSMYLCASSFISQGAEAFFGQGTRLTVV.

This chain's CDR3 is CASPSPGLQAAFF. The DNA of the CDR3 is TGTGCCAGTCCATCACCGGGACTCCAAGCAGCTTTCTTT. V usage is TRBV6-1 and J usage is TRBJ1-1; D possibly corresponds to TRBD1 (5 bases). Germline CDR1 and CDR2: MNHNS and SASEGT. This CDR3 has 13 residues. V lost 9 bases and J lost 10, with 21 bases in between.

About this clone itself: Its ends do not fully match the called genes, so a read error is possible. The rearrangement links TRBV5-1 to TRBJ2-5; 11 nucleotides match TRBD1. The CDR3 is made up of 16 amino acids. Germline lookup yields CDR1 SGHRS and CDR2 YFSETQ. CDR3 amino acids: CASRLGGQGAPETQYF. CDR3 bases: TGCGCCAGCAGGTTGGGCGGACAGGGGGCGCCAGAGACCCAGTACTTC. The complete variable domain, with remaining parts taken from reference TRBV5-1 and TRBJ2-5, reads KAGVTQTPRYLIKTRGQQVTLSCSPISGHRSVSWYQQTPGQGLQFLFEYFSETQRNKGNFPGRFSGRQFSNSRSEMNVSTLELGDSALYLCASRLGGQGAPETQYFGPGTRLLVL.

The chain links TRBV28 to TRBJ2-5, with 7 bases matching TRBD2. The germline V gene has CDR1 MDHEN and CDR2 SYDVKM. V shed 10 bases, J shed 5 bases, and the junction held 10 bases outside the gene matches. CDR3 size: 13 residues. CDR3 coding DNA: TGTGCCATCCAAGGGAGGGGTCGGGAGACCCAGTACTTC. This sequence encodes CAIQGRGRETQYF.

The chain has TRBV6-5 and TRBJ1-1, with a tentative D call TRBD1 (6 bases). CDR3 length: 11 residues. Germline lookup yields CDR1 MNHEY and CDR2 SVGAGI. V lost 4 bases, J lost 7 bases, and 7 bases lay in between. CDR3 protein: CASSSRGEAFF. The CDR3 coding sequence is TGTGCCAGCAGTTCCAGGGGTGAAGCTTTCTTT.

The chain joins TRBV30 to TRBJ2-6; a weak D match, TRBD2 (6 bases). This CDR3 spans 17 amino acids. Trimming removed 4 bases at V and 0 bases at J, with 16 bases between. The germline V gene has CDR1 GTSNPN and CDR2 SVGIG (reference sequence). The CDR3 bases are TGTGCCTGGACCAGACTAGTCCCCACCTCTGGGGCCAACGTCCTGACTTTC. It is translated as CAWTRLVPTSGANVLTF.

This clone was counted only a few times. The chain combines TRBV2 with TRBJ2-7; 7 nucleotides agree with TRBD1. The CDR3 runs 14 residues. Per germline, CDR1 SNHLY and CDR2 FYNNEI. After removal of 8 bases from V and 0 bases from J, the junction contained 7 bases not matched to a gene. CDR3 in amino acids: CASLKTGSSYEQYF. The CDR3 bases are TGTGCCAGCCTAAAGACAGGGAGCTCCTACGAGCAGTACTTC.

The CDR3 reads CASSFRGINQPQHF. In DNA form, the CDR3 reads TGTGCCAGCAGTTTCCGGGGAATCAATCAGCCCCAGCATTTT. The chain uses TRBV28 and TRBJ1-5; D unclear. The V end lost 3 bases, the J end lost 3 bases, and 9 bases lay between the germline ends. The CDR3 spans 14 residues. Germline CDR1 and CDR2: MDHEN and SYDVKM. The variable domain in full, with the rest retrieved from reference TRBV28 and TRBJ1-5, is DVKVTQSSRYLVKRTGEKVFLECVQDMDHENMFWYRQDPGLGLRLIYFSYDVKMKEKGDIPEGYSVSREKKERFSLILESASTNQTSMYLCASSFRGINQPQHFGDGTRLSIL.

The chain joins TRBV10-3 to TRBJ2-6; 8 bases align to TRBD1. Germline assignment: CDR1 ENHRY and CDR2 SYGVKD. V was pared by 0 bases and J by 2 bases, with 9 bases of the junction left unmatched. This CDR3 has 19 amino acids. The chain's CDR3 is CAISESLTGAGTGANVLTF. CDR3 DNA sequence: TGTGCCATCAGTGAGTCCCTGACAGGGGCTGGCACTGGGGCCAACGTCCTGACTTTC.

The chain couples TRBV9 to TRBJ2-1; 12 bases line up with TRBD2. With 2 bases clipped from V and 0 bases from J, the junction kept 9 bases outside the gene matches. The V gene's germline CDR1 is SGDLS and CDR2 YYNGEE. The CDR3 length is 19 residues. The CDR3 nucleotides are TGTGCCAGCAGCGTGGCGGGACTAGCGGGTCTAAGCTCCTACAATGAGCAGTTCTTC. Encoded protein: CASSVAGLAGLSSYNEQFF.

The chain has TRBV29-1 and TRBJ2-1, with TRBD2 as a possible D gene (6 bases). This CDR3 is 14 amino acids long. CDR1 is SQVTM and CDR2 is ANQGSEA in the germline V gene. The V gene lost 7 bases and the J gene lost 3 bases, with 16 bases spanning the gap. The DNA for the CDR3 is TGCAGCGCTGAGACGGGGGAGGTCTACAATGAGCAGTTCTTC. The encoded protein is CSAETGEVYNEQFF.